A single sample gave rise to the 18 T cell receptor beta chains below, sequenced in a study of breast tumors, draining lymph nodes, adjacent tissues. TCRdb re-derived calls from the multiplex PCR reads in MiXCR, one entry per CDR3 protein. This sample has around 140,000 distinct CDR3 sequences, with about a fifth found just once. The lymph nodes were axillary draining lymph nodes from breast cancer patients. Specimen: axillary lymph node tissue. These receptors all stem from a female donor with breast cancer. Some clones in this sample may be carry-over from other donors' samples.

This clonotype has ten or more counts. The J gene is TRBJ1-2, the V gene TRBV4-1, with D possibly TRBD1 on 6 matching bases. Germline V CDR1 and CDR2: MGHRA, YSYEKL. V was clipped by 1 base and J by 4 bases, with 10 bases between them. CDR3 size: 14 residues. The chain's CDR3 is CASSQADRRYGYTF. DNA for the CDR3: TGCGCCAGCAGCCAAGCCGACAGGCGCTATGGCTACACCTTC.

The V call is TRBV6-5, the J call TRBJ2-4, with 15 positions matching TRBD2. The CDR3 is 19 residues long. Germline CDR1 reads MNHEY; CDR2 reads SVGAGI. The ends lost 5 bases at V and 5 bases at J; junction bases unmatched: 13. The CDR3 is CASSRGTSGRSTLQNIQYF. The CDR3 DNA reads TGTGCCAGCAGTCGGGGGACTAGCGGGAGGTCCACCTTACAAAACATTCAGTACTTC.

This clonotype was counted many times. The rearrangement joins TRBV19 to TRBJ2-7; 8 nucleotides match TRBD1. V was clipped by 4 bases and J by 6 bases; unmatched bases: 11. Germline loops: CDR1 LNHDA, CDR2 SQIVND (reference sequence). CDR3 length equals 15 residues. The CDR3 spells CASSRQGAFSLEQYF. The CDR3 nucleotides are TGTGCCAGTAGTAGGCAGGGGGCTTTCTCCCTCGAGCAGTACTTC.

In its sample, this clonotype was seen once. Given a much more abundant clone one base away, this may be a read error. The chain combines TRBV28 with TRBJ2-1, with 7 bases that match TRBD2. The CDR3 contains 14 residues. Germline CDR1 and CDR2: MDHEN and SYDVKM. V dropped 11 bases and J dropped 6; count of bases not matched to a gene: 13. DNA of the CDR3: TGTGCCGCCTTAACTAGCGTCCCACCCAATGAGCAGTTCTTC. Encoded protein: CAALTSVPPNEQFF.

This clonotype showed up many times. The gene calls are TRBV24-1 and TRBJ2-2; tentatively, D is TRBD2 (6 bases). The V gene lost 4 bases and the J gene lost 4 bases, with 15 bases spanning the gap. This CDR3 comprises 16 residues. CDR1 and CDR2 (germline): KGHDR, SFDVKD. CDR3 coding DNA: TGTGCCACCAGTGACTACGTGCGGGGTCGCACCGGGGAGCTGTTTTTT. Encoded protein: CATSDYVRGRTGELFF.

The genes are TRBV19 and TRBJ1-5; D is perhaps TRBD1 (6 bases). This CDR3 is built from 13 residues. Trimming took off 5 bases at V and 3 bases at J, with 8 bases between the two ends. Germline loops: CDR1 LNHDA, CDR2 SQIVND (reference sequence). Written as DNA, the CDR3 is TGTGCCAGTAGTTCGGGGGCCAATCAGCCCCAGCATTTT. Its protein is CASSSGANQPQHF.

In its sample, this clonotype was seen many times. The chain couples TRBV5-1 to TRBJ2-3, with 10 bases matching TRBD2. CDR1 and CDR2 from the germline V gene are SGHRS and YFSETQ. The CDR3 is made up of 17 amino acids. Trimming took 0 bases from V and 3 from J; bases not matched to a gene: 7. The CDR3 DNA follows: TGCGCCAGCAGCTTGGTTCTAGCGGGAGTTCGTACAGATACGCAGTATTTT. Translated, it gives CASSLVLAGVRTDTQYF.

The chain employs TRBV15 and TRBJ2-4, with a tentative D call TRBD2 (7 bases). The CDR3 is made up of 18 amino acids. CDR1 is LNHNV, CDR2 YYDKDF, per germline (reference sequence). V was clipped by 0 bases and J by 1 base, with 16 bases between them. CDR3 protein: CATSRDLGGRGAKNIQYF. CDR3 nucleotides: TGTGCCACCAGCAGAGATTTGGGGGGGCGTGGGGCCAAAAACATTCAGTACTTC.

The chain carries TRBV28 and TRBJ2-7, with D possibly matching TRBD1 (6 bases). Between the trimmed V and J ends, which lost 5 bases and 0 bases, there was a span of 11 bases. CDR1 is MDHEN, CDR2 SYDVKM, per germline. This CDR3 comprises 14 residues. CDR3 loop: CASSQGQASYEQYF. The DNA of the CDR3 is TGTGCCAGCAGTCAGGGACAAGCCTCCTACGAGCAGTACTTC.

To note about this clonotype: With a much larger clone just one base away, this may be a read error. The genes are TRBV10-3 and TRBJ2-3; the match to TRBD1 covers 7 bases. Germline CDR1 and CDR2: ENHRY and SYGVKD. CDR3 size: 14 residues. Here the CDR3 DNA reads TGTACCATCAGTGACTGGGACAGACCAGATACGCAGTATTTT. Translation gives CTISDWDRPDTQYF.

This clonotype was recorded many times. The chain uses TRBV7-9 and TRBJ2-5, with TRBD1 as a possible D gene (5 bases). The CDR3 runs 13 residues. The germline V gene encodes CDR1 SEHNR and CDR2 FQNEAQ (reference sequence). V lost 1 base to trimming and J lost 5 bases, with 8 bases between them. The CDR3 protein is CASSLGSGETQYF. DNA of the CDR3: TGTGCCAGCAGCTTAGGATCAGGGGAGACCCAGTACTTC.

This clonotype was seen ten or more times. The CDR3: CASSLIQGRDEQFF. DNA for the CDR3: TGTGCCAGCAGTTTAATTCAGGGACGCGATGAGCAGTTCTTC. This chain uses TRBV12-3 or TRBV12-4 with TRBJ2-1, with D perhaps assigned TRBD1 or TRBD2 (5 bases each). Trimming stripped 2 bases from V and 8 bases from J, with 13 bases between. The CDR3 loop spans 14 amino acids.

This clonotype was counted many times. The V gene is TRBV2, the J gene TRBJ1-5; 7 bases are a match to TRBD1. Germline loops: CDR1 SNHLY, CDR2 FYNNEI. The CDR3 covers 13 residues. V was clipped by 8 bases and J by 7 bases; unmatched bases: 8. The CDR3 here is CASAYQGGQPQHF. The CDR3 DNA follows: TGTGCCAGCGCATACCAGGGGGGACAGCCCCAGCATTTT. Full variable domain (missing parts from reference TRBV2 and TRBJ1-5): EPEVTQTPSHQVTQMGQEVILRCVPISNHLYFYWYRQILGQKVEFLVSFYNNEISEKSEIFDDQFSVERPDGSNFTLKIRSTKLEDSAMYFCASAYQGGQPQHFGDGTRLSIL.

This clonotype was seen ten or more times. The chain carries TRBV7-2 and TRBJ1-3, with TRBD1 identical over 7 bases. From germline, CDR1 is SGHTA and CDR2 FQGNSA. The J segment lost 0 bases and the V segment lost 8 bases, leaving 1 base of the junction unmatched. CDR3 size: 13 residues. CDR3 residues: CASGTDSGNTIYF. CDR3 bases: TGTGCCAGCGGGACAGACTCTGGAAACACCATATATTTT.

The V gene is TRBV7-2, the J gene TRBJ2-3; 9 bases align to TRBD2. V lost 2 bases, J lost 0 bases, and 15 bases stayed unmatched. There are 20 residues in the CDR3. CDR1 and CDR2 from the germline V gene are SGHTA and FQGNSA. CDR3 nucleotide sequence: TGTGCCAGCAGCTTATTTAGCTTGGCTAGCGGGACTAAAAGCACAGATACGCAGTATTTT. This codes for CASSLFSLASGTKSTDTQYF.

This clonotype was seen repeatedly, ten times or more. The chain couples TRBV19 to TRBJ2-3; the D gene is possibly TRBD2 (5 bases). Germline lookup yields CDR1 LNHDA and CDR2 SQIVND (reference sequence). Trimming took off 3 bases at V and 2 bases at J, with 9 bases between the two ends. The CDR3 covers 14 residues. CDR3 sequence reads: CASSMRASTDTQYF. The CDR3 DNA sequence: TGTGCCAGTAGTATGCGGGCCTCCACAGATACGCAGTATTTT.

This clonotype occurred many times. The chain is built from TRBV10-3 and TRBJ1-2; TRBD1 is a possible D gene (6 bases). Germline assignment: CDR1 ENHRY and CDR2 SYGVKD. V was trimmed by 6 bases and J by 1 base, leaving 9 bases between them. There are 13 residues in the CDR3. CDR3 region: CAIRTGHNYGYTF. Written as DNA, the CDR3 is TGTGCCATCAGGACAGGTCATAACTATGGCTACACCTTC.

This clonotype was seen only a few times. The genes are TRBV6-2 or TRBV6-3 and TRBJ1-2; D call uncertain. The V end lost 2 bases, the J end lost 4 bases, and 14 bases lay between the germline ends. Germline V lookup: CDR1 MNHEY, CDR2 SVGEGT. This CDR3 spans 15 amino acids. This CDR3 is CASSYTSDPIYGYTF. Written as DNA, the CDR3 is TGTGCCAGCAGTTACACATCAGACCCCATCTATGGCTACACCTTC.